These T cell receptor beta chains were read from a single sample in a study of graft-versus-host responses after intestinal transplantation. Here immunoSEQ multiplex PCR was the method, and the copy in TCRdb shows in-frame clones only, minus some. The sample carries around 67,000 clones, around 90% recorded once. Antigens for these TCRs are unknown. Material: unstimulated CD8+ T cells sorted from spleen or lymph node cells, obtained before transplant. The receptors come from a human donor who was the organ donor for an intestinal transplant. CDR3s include the opening cysteine and the closing phenylalanine or tryptophan. D genes are given only for firm matches. Some rows mark clone size as missing; the rest say once, few, many or name a class of expanded clone.

TRBD1,NA,TRBV11-2,CASSLGQGTTRGYTF
TRBD1,NA,TRBV4-2,CASSQDLGQANNEQFF
TRBD1,NA,TRBV4-1,CASSQAGQGQETQYF
NA,NA,TRBV6-1,CASSDPGVALYGYTF
NA,NA,TRBV28,CASSSGASLWTEAFF
NA,NA,TRBV28,CASSLHAGNQPQHF
TRBD2,few,TRBV10-3,CAISLGLAGEYYNEQFF
NA,NA,TRBV27,CASSFEGGYTF
TRBD1,NA,TRBV2,CASSEWDRGASPLHF
TRBD1,few,TRBV7-9,CASSPGQGNQPQHF
TRBD1,NA,TRBV6-6,CASNPPRGQVYTF
TRBD1,once,TRBV7-9,CASESFAGTGITEAFF
NA,NA,TRBV4-2,CASSLRGSEAFF
TRBD1,NA,TRBV6-1,CASSEGWTGYGYTF
TRBD2,NA,TRBV15,CATAGSGGASNIQYF
NA,NA,TRBV15,CATSRVEGLNTEAFF